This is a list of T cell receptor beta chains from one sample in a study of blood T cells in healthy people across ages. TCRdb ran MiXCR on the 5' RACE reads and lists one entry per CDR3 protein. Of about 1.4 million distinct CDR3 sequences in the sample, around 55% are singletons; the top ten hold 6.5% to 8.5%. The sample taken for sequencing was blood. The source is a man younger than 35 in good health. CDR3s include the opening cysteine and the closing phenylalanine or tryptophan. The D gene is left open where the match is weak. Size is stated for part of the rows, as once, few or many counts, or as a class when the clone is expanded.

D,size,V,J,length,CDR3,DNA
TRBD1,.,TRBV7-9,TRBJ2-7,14,CASDRDRSSYEQYF,TGTGCCAGCGATAGGGACAGGAGCTCCTACGAGCAGTACTTC
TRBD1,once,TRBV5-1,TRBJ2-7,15,CASSTGDRVSYEQYF,TGCGCCAGCAGCACCGGGGACAGAGTATCCTACGAGCAGTACTTC
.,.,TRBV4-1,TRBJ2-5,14,CASSSPNGVETQYF,TGCGCCAGCAGCTCACCTAACGGGGTAGAGACCCAGTACTTC
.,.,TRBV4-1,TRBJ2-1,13,CAIGDSLNNEQFF,TGCGCCATTGGGGACTCGTTGAACAATGAGCAGTTCTTC
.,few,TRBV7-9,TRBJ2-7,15,CASSLANGLIYEQYF,TGTGCCAGCAGCTTAGCGAACGGACTAATATACGAGCAGTACTTC
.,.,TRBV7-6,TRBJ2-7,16,CASSSRSRASLYEQYF,TGTGCCAGCAGTTCCCGATCCAGGGCCTCCCTCTACGAGCAGTACTTC
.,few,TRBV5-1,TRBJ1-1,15,CASSFRESLNTEAFF,TGCGCCAGCAGCTTCAGGGAGAGTCTGAACACTGAAGCTTTCTTT
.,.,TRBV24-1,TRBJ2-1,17,CATNKEDETHRYNEQFF,TGTGCCACCAACAAAGAGGACGAGACGCACCGATACAATGAGCAGTTCTTC
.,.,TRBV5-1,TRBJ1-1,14,CASSSSGSSTEAFF,TGCGCCAGCAGCTCATCCGGGTCCTCCACTGAAGCTTTCTTT
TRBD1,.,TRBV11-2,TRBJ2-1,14,CASSLDPGQGEQFF,TGTGCCAGCAGCTTAGATCCTGGACAGGGTGAGCAGTTCTTC
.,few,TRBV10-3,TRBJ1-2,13,CAIGNAEGYGYTF,TGTGCCATCGGGAACGCCGAGGGCTATGGCTACACCTTC
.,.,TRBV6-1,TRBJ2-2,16,CASSEFAPVSGGELFF,TGTGCCAGCAGTGAGTTTGCACCCGTTTCGGGCGGGGAGCTGTTTTTT
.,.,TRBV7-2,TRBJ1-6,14,CASSSTGFRSPLHF,TGTGCCAGCAGCTCGACGGGGTTTAGGTCACCCCTCCACTTT
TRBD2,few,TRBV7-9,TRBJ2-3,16,CASSPALAGYQGTQYF,TGTGCCAGCAGCCCAGCCCTAGCGGGGTACCAGGGTACGCAGTATTTT
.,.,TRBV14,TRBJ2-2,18,CASSQEVRDGANTGELFF,TGTGCCAGCAGCCAAGAAGTCCGGGACGGCGCGAACACCGGGGAGCTGTTTTTT
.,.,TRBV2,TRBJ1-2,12,CASSEQVYGYTF,TGTGCCAGCAGTGAGCAGGTCTATGGCTACACCTTC
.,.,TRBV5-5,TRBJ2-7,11,CASSAEGEQYF,TGTGCCAGCAGCGCGGAGGGCGAGCAGTACTTC
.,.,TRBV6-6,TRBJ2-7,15,CASSYSQTGTYEQYF,TGTGCCAGCAGTTACTCCCAGACAGGAACCTACGAGCAGTACTTC
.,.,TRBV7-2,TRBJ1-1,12,CASSPATAEAFF,TGTGCCAGCAGCCCTGCGACAGCTGAAGCTTTCTTT
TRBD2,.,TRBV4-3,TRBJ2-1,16,CASSQDRRTSRYEQFF,TGCGCCAGCAGCCAAGATCGGAGGACTAGTCGATATGAGCAGTTCTTC
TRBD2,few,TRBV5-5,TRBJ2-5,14,CASSSGGSGETQYF,TGTGCCAGCAGTTCGGGGGGTTCAGGAGAGACCCAGTACTTC
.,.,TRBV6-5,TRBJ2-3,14,CASTPGLFTDTQYF,TGTGCCAGCACCCCGGGACTGTTCACAGATACGCAGTATTTT
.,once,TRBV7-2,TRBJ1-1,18,CASRLTRLTGYGGTEAFF,TGTGCCAGCAGGCTTACCCGACTCACAGGGTATGGAGGAACTGAAGCTTTCTTT
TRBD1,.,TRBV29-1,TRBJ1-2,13,CSVMAGGSHGYTF,TGCAGCGTGATGGCAGGGGGATCTCATGGCTACACCTTC
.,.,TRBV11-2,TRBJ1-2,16,CASSLDPRAGFDGYTF,TGTGCCAGCAGCTTAGATCCCCGAGCGGGGTTTGATGGCTACACCTTC
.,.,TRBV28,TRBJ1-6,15,CASSLPQGQREPLHF,TGTGCCAGCAGTTTACCTCAAGGACAGCGAGAACCCCTCCACTTT
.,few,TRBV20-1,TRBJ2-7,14,CSARDLQEIYEQYF,TGCAGTGCTAGAGATTTACAGGAAATCTACGAGCAGTACTTC
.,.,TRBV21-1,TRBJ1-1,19,CASSGPGTGLMEVNTEAFF,TGTGCCAGCAGCGGCCCCGGGACAGGGTTGATGGAGGTTAACACTGAAGCTTTCTTT
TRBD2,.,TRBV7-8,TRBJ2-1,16,CASSPSTSGLYNEQFF,TGTGCCAGCAGCCCCTCGACTAGCGGGTTGTATAATGAGCAGTTCTTC
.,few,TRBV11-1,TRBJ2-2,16,CASRPQGTSLAGELFF,TGTGCCAGCAGGCCGCAGGGGACAAGTCTGGCCGGGGAGCTGTTTTTT
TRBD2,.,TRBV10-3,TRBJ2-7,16,CAISEEVSGRLYEQYF,TGTGCCATCAGTGAGGAGGTTAGCGGGAGATTATACGAGCAGTACTTC
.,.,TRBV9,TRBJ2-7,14,CASSVGDTLMEQYF,TGTGCCAGCAGCGTAGGTGACACTCTAATGGAGCAGTACTTC
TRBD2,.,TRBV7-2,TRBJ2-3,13,CASGRGGADTQYF,TGTGCTTCAGGGCGCGGGGGGGCAGATACGCAGTATTTT
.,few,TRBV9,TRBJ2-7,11,CASSVGGEQYF,TGTGCCAGCAGTGTGGGAGGCGAGCAGTACTTC
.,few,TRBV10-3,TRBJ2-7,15,CAISESGGELNEQYF,TGTGCCATCAGTGAGTCGGGAGGAGAACTCAACGAGCAGTACTTC